The 18 T cell receptor beta chains below all came from one sample that was sequenced in a study of CD8 T cells in ankylosing spondylitis. TCRdb called the 5' RACE reads again in MiXCR, with one record for every CDR3 protein. This table has about 150,000 distinct CDR3 sequences, approximately 10% appearing once. Specimen: blood, either unsorted or a sorted T cell fraction (not recorded which). The receptors stem from a female donor with ankylosing spondylitis or in good health (not recorded which).

This clonotype was seen more than once but under ten times. The rearrangement links TRBV28 to TRBJ2-1; perhaps TRBD1 as D (6 bases). The CDR3 sequence is 11 residues long. The germline CDR1 and CDR2 sequences are MDHEN and SYDVKM. Trimming removed 6 bases at V and 14 bases at J, with 14 bases between. The CDR3 nucleotides are TGTGCCAGCAGGGCCAGGGGCGGAGAGTTCTTC. Its translation: CASRARGGEFF.

This clonotype was seen repeatedly, ten times or more. The chain combines TRBV5-1 with TRBJ2-3; D call uncertain. Per germline, CDR1 SGHRS and CDR2 YFSETQ. Trimming took 4 bases from V and 0 from J, leaving 12 bases between them. The CDR3 sequence is 15 residues long. The CDR3 loop is CASSVTPSSTDTQYF. DNA for the CDR3: TGCGCCAGCAGCGTAACACCTTCTAGCACAGATACGCAGTATTTT.

This clonotype showed up many times. This chain links TRBV2 with TRBJ1-4; 8 bases map to TRBD1. The J segment lost 7 bases and the V segment lost 6 bases, leaving 10 bases of the junction unmatched. CDR3 length: 15 residues. The germline V gene has CDR1 SNHLY and CDR2 FYNNEI. CDR3 residues: CASSQDRGFSEKLFF. The CDR3 coding sequence is TGTGCCAGCAGCCAAGACAGGGGTTTTAGTGAAAAACTGTTTTTT. The full variable domain, rest sourced from reference TRBV2 and TRBJ1-4, is EPEVTQTPSHQVTQMGQEVILRCVPISNHLYFYWYRQILGQKVEFLVSFYNNEISEKSEIFDDQFSVERPDGSNFTLKIRSTKLEDSAMYFCASSQDRGFSEKLFFGSGTQLSVL.

This clonotype was recorded many times. V gene TRBV11-2 combines with J gene TRBJ2-7, with unresolved D. Trimming took off 3 bases at V and 0 bases at J, with 12 bases between the two ends. The CDR3 has 15 amino acids. Germline V gene lookup returns CDR1 SGHAT and CDR2 FQNNGV. CDR3 protein: CASSFSADGSYEQYF. CDR3 in DNA: TGTGCCAGCAGCTTTTCGGCCGACGGCTCCTACGAGCAGTACTTC.

As concerns this clonotype: With a much larger clone just one base away, this may be a read error. The chain joins TRBV3-1 to TRBJ2-2, with 10 bases matching TRBD1. With V trimmed by 2 bases and J by 0 bases, 3 bases remained unmatched. The CDR3 spans 17 residues. The germline CDR1 and CDR2 sequences are LGHDT and YNNKEL (reference sequence). The CDR3 bases are TGTGCCAGCAGCCAATTTGGGACAGGGGCGAACACCGGGGAGCTGTTTTTT. Translating it yields CASSQFGTGANTGELFF. The full variable domain, rest sourced from reference TRBV3-1 and TRBJ2-2, is DTAVSQTPKYLVTQMGNDKSIKCEQNLGHDTMYWYKQDSKKFLKIMFSYNNKELIINETVPNRFSPKSPDKAHLNLHINSLELGDSAVYFCASSQFGTGANTGELFFGEGSRLTVL.

This clonotype has a count of ten or more. This chain uses TRBV5-1 with TRBJ2-7, with no clear D. Trimming cost V 3 bases and J 3 bases, with 10 bases left between them. The CDR3 totals 13 residues. CDR1 and CDR2 (germline): SGHRS, YFSETQ. The CDR3 sequence: CASSSMIGYEQYF. In nucleotides, the CDR3 is TGCGCCAGCAGCTCCATGATAGGCTACGAGCAGTACTTC.

This clonotype showed up many times. The V gene is TRBV30, the J gene TRBJ1-5, with D possibly being TRBD1 (5 bases). Deletions cut 0 bases from V and 5 bases from J, with 8 bases between. Germline-derived CDR1 and CDR2 are GTSNPN and SVGIG (reference sequence). CDR3 length equals 13 residues. CDR3 in amino acids: CAWSVGDDQPQHF. The CDR3, as DNA: TGTGCCTGGAGTGTAGGGGACGATCAGCCCCAGCATTTT.

Details on this clonotype: A clone one base away is much larger, so this may be a read error. The genes are TRBV19 and TRBJ2-1; TRBD2 is a possible D gene (5 bases). The CDR3 runs to 16 residues. CDR1 and CDR2 from the germline V gene are LNHDA and SQIVND (reference sequence). The V end was cut by 1 base, the J end by 2 bases, with 12 bases between. In nucleotides, the CDR3 is TGTGCCAGTAGTATAGTCGAACTAGTTCCCTACAATGAGCAGTTCTTC. Its protein is CASSIVELVPYNEQFF. The full variable domain, completed using reference TRBV19 and TRBJ2-1, is DGGITQSPKYLFRKEGQNVTLSCEQNLNHDAMYWYRQDPGQGLRLIYYSQIVNDFQKGDIAEGYSVSREKKESFPLTVTSAQKNPTAFYLCASSIVELVPYNEQFFGPGTRLTVL.

Note on this clonotype: With a much larger clone just one base away, this may be a read error. This rearrangement joins TRBV30 to TRBJ1-5, with D perhaps TRBD1 (6 bases). The V gene's germline CDR1 is GTSNPN and CDR2 SVGIG (reference sequence). The CDR3 spans 14 residues. DNA of the CDR3: TGTGCCTGGAGTGGGGGACACGGAAATCAGCCCCGGCATTTT. Translation gives CAWSGGHGNQPRHF.

The chain carries TRBV30 and TRBJ1-2; tentative D call: TRBD1 (5 bases). The length of the CDR3 is 11 residues. In germline, CDR1 is GTSNPN, CDR2 SVGIG (reference sequence). Deletions cut 3 bases from V and 9 bases from J, with 11 bases between. DNA of the CDR3: TGTGCCTGGAGCCAGGGTTGGAGCTACACCTTC. Residues: CAWSQGWSYTF.

V gene TRBV18 combines with J gene TRBJ2-1, with D perhaps assigned TRBD1 or TRBD2 (6 bases each). The CDR3 is made up of 14 amino acids. Deletions cut 2 bases from V and 8 bases from J, with 13 bases between. From germline, CDR1 is KGHSH and CDR2 LQKENI. The CDR3 bases are TGTGCCAGCTCACCAGCCGGGGGCACCTATGAGCAGTTCTTC. As protein: CASSPAGGTYEQFF.

This clonotype was recorded at least ten times. The V gene is TRBV5-1, the J gene TRBJ2-1; 11 bases map to TRBD2. This CDR3 spans 15 amino acids. Germline V gene data show CDR1 as SGHRS and CDR2 as YFSETQ. The J segment lost 2 bases and the V segment lost 6 bases, leaving 4 bases of the junction unmatched. Written as DNA, the CDR3 is TGCGCCAGCATGTTAGCGGGGGGGGCCTACAATGAGCAGTTCTTC. Amino acids: CASMLAGGAYNEQFF.

The table lists this clonotype with many counts. The chain joins TRBV29-1 to TRBJ2-4; possibly TRBD2 for D (5 bases). Deletions cut 3 bases from V and 1 base from J, with 7 bases between. The CDR3 sequence is 13 residues long. CDR1 SQVTM and CDR2 ANQGSEA come from the germline V gene. Here the CDR3 reads CSVDGGAKNIQYF. The CDR3 nucleotides are TGCAGCGTTGATGGAGGTGCCAAAAACATTCAGTACTTC.

The chain carries TRBV7-2 and TRBJ2-7; TRBD1 agrees at 9 bases. CDR1 and CDR2 from the germline V gene are SGHTA and FQGNSA. V lost 6 bases to trimming and J lost 7 bases; unmatched junction nucleotides: 13. The CDR3 runs 15 residues. CDR3 coding DNA: TGTGCCAGCAGTCTTAGTTCTGTGGACAGGGGTGAGCAGTACTTC. Encoded protein: CASSLSSVDRGEQYF.

This clonotype was seen ten or more times. The chain joins TRBV5-1 to TRBJ2-3; D possibly uses TRBD1 or TRBD2 (5 bases each). Per germline, CDR1 SGHRS and CDR2 YFSETQ. Trimming shortened V by 2 bases and J by 6 bases, and 10 bases separated the two germline ends. The CDR3 is made up of 13 amino acids. CDR3 protein: CASSFEGSDTQYF. The DNA of the CDR3 is TGCGCCAGCAGCTTTGAGGGGAGCGATACGCAGTATTTT.

This clonotype appeared many times. The chain employs TRBV20-1 and TRBJ2-2; TRBD1 or TRBD2 may be the D gene (5 bases each). V shed 5 bases and J shed 4 bases, with 17 bases lying between them. CDR1 DFQATT and CDR2 SNEGSKA come from the germline V gene (reference sequence). This CDR3 comprises 15 residues. The CDR3 here is CSAPSPGPGTGELFF. The DNA of the CDR3 is TGCAGTGCTCCCTCCCCGGGGCCTGGCACCGGGGAGCTGTTTTTT.

This clonotype was picked up many times. The chain has TRBV5-1 and TRBJ2-1, with no clear D. The CDR3 has 12 amino acids. V was clipped by 3 bases and J by 10 bases, with 11 bases between them. The germline gives CDR1 SGHRS, CDR2 YFSETQ. CDR3 in amino acids: CASSWNTIEQFF. CDR3 coding DNA: TGCGCCAGCAGCTGGAACACAATCGAGCAGTTCTTC.

This clonotype showed up many times. This chain joins TRBV11-2 and TRBJ1-2; weak D call: TRBD1 (6 bases). The CDR3 sequence is 15 residues long. From germline, CDR1 is SGHAT and CDR2 FQNNGV. V lost 3 bases and J 2 bases, leaving 13 bases between the germline ends. The CDR3: CASSFGQKLNYGYTF. The DNA for the CDR3 is TGTGCCAGCAGCTTTGGACAGAAACTAAACTATGGCTACACCTTC.